Following are 29 T cell receptor beta chains from one sample sequenced in a study of cytomegalovirus exposure and HLA in healthy donors. With 60 Vbeta and 13 Jbeta primers, the PCR was carried out. Using immunoSEQ multiplex PCR, the repertoire was profiled, and TCRdb retains in-frame clones only, with some absent. The sample gives roughly 140,000 clones, 75% to 80% of which show up once; about 1.7% is in the top ten. The sequencing sample was made of PBMCs. The origin of the receptors is a young woman in good health and CMV-seronegative.

V and J are TRBV6-1 and TRBJ2-3; the D is unclear. The CDR3 extends over 14 amino acids. CDR1 is MNHNS, CDR2 SASEGT, per germline. V lost 0 bases to trimming and J lost 15 bases, with 19 bases between them. In nucleotides, the CDR3 is TGTGCCAGCAGTGAAGCGCTTCAGCCACCGAGGCCCTATTTT. This sequence encodes CASSEALQPPRPYF.

This sequence joins TRBV10-1 and TRBJ1-1; D perhaps matches TRBD1 (6 bases). The germline gives CDR1 WNHNN, CDR2 SYGVQD (reference sequence). With 2 bases removed from V and 0 bases from J, the gap between germline ends came to 16 bases. The CDR3 covers 17 residues. CDR3 amino acids: CASSENVGARLNTEAFF. The CDR3, as DNA: TGCGCCAGCAGTGAGAATGTGGGGGCGAGGTTGAACACTGAAGCTTTCTTT.

The chain combines TRBV11-3 with TRBJ2-2; D may be TRBD2 (5 bases). The CDR3 covers 14 residues. Germline V gene data show CDR1 as SGHNT and CDR2 as YENEEA. Trimming took 1 base from V and 5 from J, leaving 8 bases between them. CDR3 nucleotides: TGTGCCAGCAGCTTAGGAGGGCATACCGGGGAGCTGTTTTTT. It specifies CASSLGGHTGELFF.

Here the CDR3 reads CACPGLRTNEQFF. For the CDR3, the DNA is TGTGCCTGCCCGGGACTGCGGACCAATGAGCAGTTCTTC. The rearrangement uses TRBV30 and TRBJ2-1, with D maybe TRBD2 (6 bases). Germline loops: CDR1 GTSNPN, CDR2 SVGIG (reference sequence). The V and J ends lost 6 bases and 6 bases respectively, with 15 bases between them. This CDR3 has 13 residues.

There are a few counts of this clone. J is TRBJ1-2 and V is TRBV7-2, with 10 bases aligning to TRBD1. With V trimmed by 4 bases and J by 8 bases, 13 bases remained unmatched. CDR1 and CDR2 from the germline V gene are SGHTA and FQGNSA. The CDR3 totals 16 residues. CDR3 sequence: CASSSSGTGAFWGYTF. CDR3 nucleotides: TGTGCCAGCAGCTCTTCCGGGACAGGGGCCTTCTGGGGCTACACCTTC.

This chain connects TRBV9 to TRBJ2-3, with D possibly being TRBD2 (5 bases). CDR1 is SGDLS, CDR2 YYNGEE, per germline. The CDR3 has 15 amino acids. V was clipped by 2 bases and J by 0 bases, with 10 bases between them. The CDR3, as DNA: TGTGCCAGCAGCGTCGAGGGATCTAGCACAGATACGCAGTATTTT. Protein product: CASSVEGSSTDTQYF.

Only a few counts were recorded for this clone. The chain has TRBV6-1 and TRBJ1-2, with 7 bases matching TRBD1. Germline trimming cut 5 bases from V and 8 bases from J; bases unmatched to any gene: 8. The germline V gene has CDR1 MNHNS and CDR2 SASEGT. CDR3 size: 13 residues. This CDR3 reads CASSLRQGGGYTF. The CDR3 DNA reads TGTGCCAGCAGTCTTAGACAGGGAGGAGGCTACACCTTC.

The chain joins TRBV19 to TRBJ2-7; 9 bases map to TRBD1. Germline V gives CDR1 LNHDA, CDR2 SQIVND (reference sequence). J was trimmed by 5 bases and V by 5 bases; bases with no gene match: 4. The length of the CDR3 is 13 residues. DNA of the CDR3: TGTGCCAGTAGTTATCGGACAGGGGACGAGCAGTACTTC. This translates into CASSYRTGDEQYF.

This clone has only a few counts. This chain connects TRBV19 to TRBJ2-3; D is uncertain. The length of the CDR3 is 14 residues. CDR1 is LNHDA and CDR2 is SQIVND in the germline V gene (reference sequence). Trimming shortened V by 3 bases and J by 2 bases, and 9 bases separated the two germline ends. In DNA form, the CDR3 reads TGTGCCAGTAGTATGACCAGGTACACAGATACGCAGTATTTT. As protein: CASSMTRYTDTQYF. The variable domain in full, with the rest retrieved from reference TRBV19 and TRBJ2-3, is DGGITQSPKYLFRKEGQNVTLSCEQNLNHDAMYWYRQDPGQGLRLIYYSQIVNDFQKGDIAEGYSVSREKKESFPLTVTSAQKNPTAFYLCASSMTRYTDTQYFGPGTRLTVL.

V is TRBV28 and J is TRBJ1-2; 8 nucleotides line up with TRBD1. Per the germline V gene, CDR1 is MDHEN and CDR2 is SYDVKM. Trimming took 6 bases from V and 4 from J; bases not matched to a gene: 10. The CDR3 sequence is 15 residues long. The CDR3 nucleotides read TGTGCCAGCAGCATGGACAGGGTCGGTAGCTATGGCTACACCTTC. Translated: CASSMDRVGSYGYTF.

The CDR3 protein is CASSQVGALSTDTQYF. CDR3 sequence (DNA): TGCGCCAGCAGCCAAGTTGGAGCTCTTAGCACAGATACGCAGTATTTT. V usage is TRBV4-1 and J usage is TRBJ2-3; D is unclear. V dropped 1 base and J dropped 0 bases, with 11 bases sitting between them. The CDR3 totals 16 residues. The germline CDR1 and CDR2 sequences are MGHRA and YSYEKL.

This clone was observed a handful of times. The V and J genes are TRBV2 and TRBJ1-3, with D perhaps TRBD1 (5 bases). The CDR3 is 13 residues long. The ends were cut back, 7 bases at V and 5 bases at J, with 12 bases in the middle. Looked up from germline, CDR1 is SNHLY and CDR2 is FYNNEI. For the CDR3, the DNA is TGTGCCAGCACCGGGGGGAGTAGAAACACCATATATTTT. Amino acids: CASTGGSRNTIYF.

The chain recombines TRBV2 with TRBJ2-7, with TRBD1 matching over 7 bases. The CDR3 covers 15 residues. The germline V gene encodes CDR1 SNHLY and CDR2 FYNNEI. Trimming at V came to 6 bases and at J to 3 bases, leaving 11 bases not matched to a gene. In DNA form, the CDR3 reads TGTGCCAGCAGAAGCCCTGACAGGGAGATCTACGAGCAGTACTTC. This encodes CASRSPDREIYEQYF.

This clone was observed once. V gene TRBV2 combines with J gene TRBJ1-5, with 7 bases fitting TRBD1. This CDR3 contains 15 residues. The V segment lost 1 base and the J segment 6 bases; nucleotides outside the gene matches: 6. Germline V gives CDR1 SNHLY, CDR2 FYNNEI. CDR3 sequence reads: CASSEDGQDTQPQHF. CDR3 bases: TGTGCCAGCAGTGAAGACGGACAGGACACTCAGCCCCAGCATTTT.

The V call is TRBV2, the J call TRBJ1-1; 9 bases are a match to TRBD1. This CDR3 is built from 14 residues. J lost 1 base, V lost 6 bases, and 3 bases had no gene match. Germline-derived CDR1 and CDR2 are SNHLY and FYNNEI. The CDR3 DNA follows: TGTGCCAGCAGGGACAGGGGAGGGAACACTGAAGCTTTCTTT. It encodes CASRDRGGNTEAFF.

The V gene is TRBV30, the J gene TRBJ1-1; 8 bases match TRBD1. After removal of 2 bases from V and 7 bases from J, the junction contained 12 bases not matched to a gene. Germline-derived CDR1 and CDR2 are GTSNPN and SVGIG (reference sequence). CDR3 length: 15 amino acids. CDR3: CAWSSRATGAIEAFF. The CDR3 DNA reads TGTGCCTGGAGTTCTAGGGCGACAGGGGCCATTGAAGCTTTCTTT.

The genes are TRBV6-1 and TRBJ1-1; 11 nucleotides match TRBD1. The CDR3 extends over 13 amino acids. Germline V gene sequence: CDR1 MNHNS, CDR2 SASEGT. V shed 10 bases and J 2 bases; nucleotides not matched to a gene: 3. CDR3 loop: CATGQGANTEAFF. The CDR3 nucleotides read TGTGCCACAGGACAGGGGGCTAACACTGAAGCTTTCTTT.

V gene TRBV7-2 combines with J gene TRBJ2-1; maybe TRBD2 (6 bases). The CDR3 is 14 residues long. CDR1 is SGHTA and CDR2 is FQGNSA in the germline V gene. V was clipped by 1 base and J by 12 bases, with 16 bases between them. The CDR3 DNA reads as TGTGCCAGCAGCTTAGTTTCGTGGCGGGGCCCGCAGTTCTTC. It specifies CASSLVSWRGPQFF. Full variable domain (missing parts from reference TRBV7-2 and TRBJ2-1): GAGVSQSPSNKVTEKGKDVELRCDPISGHTALYWYRQSLGQGLEFLIYFQGNSAPDKSGLPSDRFSAERTGGSVSTLTIQRTQQEDSAVYLCASSLVSWRGPQFFGPGTRLTVL.

The chain combines TRBV5-8 with TRBJ2-2, with D maybe TRBD2 (5 bases). From germline, CDR1 is SGHTS and CDR2 YDEGEE. The V and J ends lost 4 bases and 5 bases respectively, with 12 bases between them. The CDR3 spans 14 residues. CDR3 in DNA: TGTGCCAGCAGCGGGCCTGGACTTACCGGGGAGCTGTTTTTT. Its translation is CASSGPGLTGELFF.

The chain combines TRBV5-4 with TRBJ2-7; tentative D call: TRBD1 (5 bases). CDR3 size: 14 residues. Trimming cost V 4 bases and J 7 bases, with 18 bases left between them. Germline CDR1 SGHNT, CDR2 YYREEE (reference sequence). CDR3 nucleotides: TGTGCCAGCAGCAGTCAGGGTGGTGGCGGAGAGCAGTACTTC. Translated: CASSSQGGGGEQYF.

The chain couples TRBV7-8 to TRBJ1-4; no definite D call. The CDR3 spans 16 residues. Trimming took off 7 bases at V and 0 bases at J, with 15 bases between the two ends. Per germline, CDR1 SGHVS and CDR2 FQNEAQ. CDR3 loop: CASTLLAPATNEKLFF. The CDR3 bases are TGTGCCAGCACCCTTTTAGCCCCTGCAACTAATGAAAAACTGTTTTTT.

V gene TRBV5-1 combines with J gene TRBJ2-7; possible D gene TRBD1, 5 bases. The germline V gene has CDR1 SGHRS and CDR2 YFSETQ. Trimming cost V 0 bases and J 2 bases, with 15 bases left between them. There are 16 residues in the CDR3. For the CDR3, the DNA is TGCGCCAGCAGCTTGGTAGCTATTACAGGCCCCTACGAGCAGTACTTC. Amino acids: CASSLVAITGPYEQYF.

CDR3 residues: CASSLGHRGRNEKLFF. The CDR3 nucleotides read TGCGCCAGCAGCTTGGGACACCGTGGAAGAAATGAAAAACTGTTTTTT. The chain carries TRBV5-1 and TRBJ1-4; D unresolved. Per germline, CDR1 SGHRS and CDR2 YFSETQ. The CDR3 has 16 amino acids. Trimming removed 0 bases at V and 5 bases at J, with 14 bases between.

V and J are TRBV6-6 and TRBJ2-7; D is undetermined. Per the germline V gene, CDR1 is MNHNY and CDR2 is SVGAGI (reference sequence). The CDR3 totals 10 residues. V was shortened by 8 bases and J by 6 bases, with 8 bases between the two germline ends. The CDR3 sequence: CASGRGEQYF. The DNA for the CDR3 is TGTGCCAGCGGCCGAGGCGAGCAGTACTTC.

This clone turned up a few times. The chain is built from TRBV5-1 and TRBJ1-2; 9 bases map to TRBD1. The CDR3 contains 15 residues. From germline, CDR1 is SGHRS and CDR2 YFSETQ. V was pared by 4 bases and J by 4 bases, with 8 bases of the junction left unmatched. The CDR3: CASSVTGGRIYGYTF. Written as DNA, the CDR3 is TGCGCCAGCAGCGTGACAGGGGGACGGATCTATGGCTACACCTTC.

The genes are TRBV4-2 and TRBJ2-5, with no clear D. V gave up 4 bases and J gave up 5 bases, with 11 bases separating them. Germline V CDR1 and CDR2: LGHNA, YNFKEQ. The CDR3 spans 13 residues. In nucleotides, the CDR3 is TGTGCCAGCAGCCCCACCCTGAGGGAGACCCAGTACTTC. Translating gives CASSPTLRETQYF.

This rearrangement joins TRBV30 to TRBJ1-5; D uncertain. The CDR3 contains 14 residues. Per the germline V gene, CDR1 is GTSNPN and CDR2 is SVGIG (reference sequence). V was shortened by 0 bases and J by 4 bases, with 10 bases between the two germline ends. This CDR3 is CAWSVGRVNQPQHF. Here the CDR3 DNA reads TGTGCCTGGAGTGTTGGGCGGGTTAATCAGCCCCAGCATTTT.

This clone was recorded a few times. This chain's CDR3 is CASSSATGTLDNEQFF. The CDR3 DNA reads TGTGCCAGCAGCTCCGCGACAGGCACTTTGGACAATGAGCAGTTCTTC. The rearrangement links TRBV5-6 to TRBJ2-1; D may be TRBD1 (6 bases). V lost 3 bases and J 5 bases, leaving 18 bases between the germline ends. Germline CDR1 is SGHDT and CDR2 is YYEEEE. This CDR3 has 16 amino acids.

J is TRBJ1-1 and V is TRBV4-1; a possible D gene is TRBD1 (6 bases). V dropped 4 bases and J dropped 4 bases, with 13 bases sitting between them. The CDR3 length is 14 residues. Germline-derived CDR1 and CDR2 are MGHRA and YSYEKL. The CDR3 DNA sequence: TGCGCCAGCAGCCGTTCTACAGGGACCACTGAAGCTTTCTTT. This codes for CASSRSTGTTEAFF.